This passage covers 25 T cell receptor beta chains from one sample sequenced in a study of blood T cell repertoires in COVID-19. TCRdb's copy holds only in-frame clones and misses some; the assay was immunoSEQ multiplex PCR. The sample consists of about 81,000 clones, around 80% of them appearing once. The sequencing input was peripheral blood. These TCRs come from a human donor in a cohort sampled during active COVID-19.

The sample holds one count of this clone. J is TRBJ1-2 and V is TRBV18, with D hard to call. The CDR3 covers 15 residues. Trimming left V 3 bases short and J 0 bases short, with 11 bases between. Germline V CDR1 and CDR2: KGHSH, LQKENI. CDR3 DNA sequence: TGTGCCAGCTCACCGCAGGTGTACTCTAACTATGGCTACACCTTC. Its protein product is CASSPQVYSNYGYTF.

J is TRBJ1-2 and V is TRBV14; TRBD1 matches 8 bases. There are 11 residues in the CDR3. Germline values: CDR1 SGHDN, CDR2 FVKESK. J lost 13 bases, V lost 5 bases, and 6 bases had no gene match. CDR3 protein: CASSVGTGFTF. CDR3 DNA sequence: TGTGCCAGCAGCGTAGGGACAGGATTCACCTTC.

The rearrangement links TRBV5-6 to TRBJ1-2; the match to TRBD1 covers 11 bases. With V trimmed by 4 bases and J by 8 bases, 7 bases remained unmatched. The CDR3 totals 14 residues. CDR1 and CDR2 from the germline V gene are SGHDT and YYEEEE. DNA for the CDR3: TGTGCCAGCAGCATCCGGGACAGGGGGTTGGGCTACACCTTC. This gives the protein CASSIRDRGLGYTF.

The chain joins TRBV6-6 to TRBJ2-3; D remains unclear. The CDR3 loop spans 12 amino acids. V lost 7 bases and J lost 2, with 7 bases in between. Looked up from germline, CDR1 is MNHNY and CDR2 is SVGAGI (reference sequence). CDR3 coding DNA: TGTGCCAGCAAACAAATCACAGATACGCAGTATTTT. It yields the protein CASKQITDTQYF.

The gene calls are TRBV9 and TRBJ2-3; 8 bases are a match to TRBD2. Germline CDR1 and CDR2: SGDLS and YYNGEE. This CDR3 has 16 residues. The junction had 9 bases not matched to a gene; V was cut back by 2 bases and J by 4 bases. The chain's CDR3 is CASSVGNGGAADTQYF. The CDR3 DNA reads as TGTGCCAGCAGCGTCGGAAACGGGGGGGCGGCAGATACGCAGTATTTT. Full variable domain (outside the CDR3, taken from reference TRBV9 and TRBJ2-3): DSGVTQTPKHLITATGQRVTLRCSPRSGDLSVYWYQQSLDQGLQFLIQYYNGEERAKGNILERFSAQQFPDLHSELNLSSLELGDSALYFCASSVGNGGAADTQYFGPGTRLTVL.

This clone was seen only a few times. The rearrangement joins TRBV21-1 to TRBJ2-7; TRBD1 is the table's D call, not checked against the DNA. TRBV21-1 is a pseudogene. There are 17 residues in the CDR3. The CDR3 bases are TGTGCCAGCAGCAACCCCGAGGGACAGACGATCCCCTACGAGCAGTACTTC. Translated, it gives CASSNPEGQTIPYEQYF.

This chain links TRBV19 with TRBJ2-7, with D unclear. Germline loops: CDR1 LNHDA, CDR2 SQIVND (reference sequence). This CDR3 region has 12 residues. Trimming left V 1 base short and J 4 bases short, with 5 bases between. The CDR3: CASSIGGYEQYF. The CDR3 region has the DNA TGTGCCAGTAGTATAGGCGGTTACGAGCAGTACTTC.

The rearrangement uses TRBV5-6 and TRBJ1-1; 8 positions match TRBD1. Germline V lookup: CDR1 SGHDT, CDR2 YYEEEE. CDR3 length: 14 amino acids. With V trimmed by 4 bases and J by 4 bases, 6 bases remained unmatched. The CDR3, as DNA: TGTGCCAGCAGCCCGTTACAGGGGGGCACTGAAGCTTTCTTT. As protein: CASSPLQGGTEAFF.

There are a few counts of this clone. The chain recombines TRBV3-1 (or the pseudogene TRBV3-2) with TRBJ1-6; D might be TRBD1 (5 bases). V lost 2 bases and J lost 13, with 9 bases in between. The CDR3 sequence is 12 residues long. The germline V gene encodes CDR1 LGHDT and CDR2 YNNKEL (reference sequence). This chain's CDR3 is CASSQTGDPLHF. DNA of the CDR3: TGTGCCAGCAGCCAAACGGGGGATCCCCTCCACTTT.

The chain carries TRBV30 and TRBJ1-5; 7 bases are shared with TRBD1. J gave up 6 bases and V 1 base, and 3 bases lay outside the gene matches. The CDR3 is made up of 13 amino acids. Germline-derived CDR1 and CDR2 are GTSNPN and SVGIG (reference sequence). The CDR3 DNA is TGTGCCTGGAGTGGACAGGGTTGTCAGCCCCAGCATTTT. Protein: CAWSGQGCQPQHF.

The chain combines TRBV21-1 with TRBJ1-3; whether TRBD1, the table's D call, matches the DNA was not checked. TRBV21-1 is a pseudogene segment. The length of the CDR3 is 17 residues. The CDR3 spells CASSYKGRQGRADTIYF. CDR3 DNA sequence: TGTGCCAGCAGCTACAAGGGAAGACAGGGGAGAGCAGACACCATATATTTT.

The chain recombines TRBV11-2 with TRBJ2-7; 9 nucleotides match TRBD1. CDR3 length: 14 amino acids. The junction had 6 bases not matched to a gene; V was cut back by 6 bases and J by 3 bases. The germline V gene has CDR1 SGHAT and CDR2 FQNNGV. CDR3 in DNA: TGTGCCAGCAGACCCGGGACAGGGTTCTACGAGCAGTACTTC. Its protein product is CASRPGTGFYEQYF.

The chain joins TRBV30 to TRBJ1-5, with D possibly matching TRBD1 (6 bases). Trimming took off 3 bases at V and 2 bases at J, with 14 bases between the two ends. Germline V gene sequence: CDR1 GTSNPN, CDR2 SVGIG (reference sequence). This CDR3 comprises 15 residues. CDR3 protein: CAWSVGASGNQPQHF. Here the CDR3 DNA reads TGTGCCTGGAGCGTGGGGGCCTCGGGCAATCAGCCCCAGCATTTT.

The DNA of the CDR3 is TGTGCCTGGAGGGAGCAAGGGGCGATGGGAGCTTTCTTT. Protein product: CAWREQGAMGAFF. The rearrangement links TRBV30 to TRBJ1-1; possibly TRBD1 for D (5 bases). The CDR3 runs to 13 residues. Germline V gene data show CDR1 as GTSNPN and CDR2 as SVGIG (reference sequence). Trimming took 3 bases from V and 10 from J, leaving 18 bases between them.

This chain joins TRBV9 and TRBJ1-2; D might be TRBD1 (6 bases). The CDR3 covers 12 residues. V gave up 5 bases and J gave up 3 bases, with 8 bases separating them. Germline V gene lookup returns CDR1 SGDLS and CDR2 YYNGEE. The CDR3 DNA reads TGTGCCAGCAGTCCAGGGGACTATGGCTACACCTTC. Translation gives CASSPGDYGYTF.

A single count supports this clone. The chain has TRBV7-9 and TRBJ1-6; 8 bases fit TRBD1. This CDR3 spans 15 amino acids. Losses at the gene ends were 5 bases for V and 7 bases for J; bases not matched to a gene: 7. CDR1 and CDR2 from the germline V gene are SEHNR and FQNEAQ (reference sequence). This CDR3 reads CASSLWTGNNSPLHF. The CDR3 DNA follows: TGTGCCAGCAGCCTATGGACAGGGAACAATTCACCCCTCCACTTT.

The chain employs TRBV9 and TRBJ2-5; possibly TRBD1 for D (8 bases). Per germline, CDR1 SGDLS and CDR2 YYNGEE. V was trimmed by 6 bases and J by 5 bases, leaving 20 bases between them. The CDR3 sequence is 15 residues long. CDR3: CASTTGGGQLETQYF. The DNA for the CDR3 is TGTGCCAGCACCACAGGGGGGGGACAGCTGGAGACCCAGTACTTC.

The J gene is TRBJ1-6, the V gene TRBV7-8, with TRBD1 as a possible D gene (6 bases). V gave up 5 bases and J gave up 9 bases, with 17 bases separating them. Germline CDR1 reads SGHVS; CDR2 reads FQNEAQ. The CDR3 is 15 residues long. The DNA for the CDR3 is TGTGCCAGCAGCGCCACCGGGACACGGGGTTCACCCCTCCACTTT. Amino acid sequence: CASSATGTRGSPLHF.

This rearrangement joins TRBV5-5 to TRBJ2-5; 8 bases align to TRBD2. V was pared by 3 bases and J by 2 bases, with 6 bases of the junction left unmatched. Germline V gives CDR1 SGHKS, CDR2 YYEKEE (reference sequence). This CDR3 comprises 15 residues. DNA for the CDR3: TGTGCCAGCAGCTACGTCACTAGCGGACAAGAGACCCAGTACTTC. Protein sequence: CASSYVTSGQETQYF. The variable domain in full, completed from reference TRBV5-5 and TRBJ2-5, reads DAGVTQSPTHLIKTRGQQVTLRCSPISGHKSVSWYQQVLGQGPQFIFQYYEKEERGRGNFPDRFSARQFPNYSSELNVNALLLGDSALYLCASSYVTSGQETQYFGPGTRLLVL.

J is TRBJ1-5 and V is TRBV4-3, with D possibly matching TRBD1 (6 bases). Trimming took off 0 bases at V and 6 bases at J, with 6 bases between the two ends. The CDR3 is 13 amino acids. In germline, CDR1 is LGHNA, CDR2 YSLEER. CDR3 sequence (DNA): TGCGCCAGCAGCCAAGACAGGGGTCAGCCCCAGCATTTT. Its translation is CASSQDRGQPQHF.

This chain links TRBV10-3 with TRBJ2-2; 10 bases fit TRBD1. Trimming took 2 bases from V and 4 from J; bases not matched to a gene: 10. Per the germline V gene, CDR1 is ENHRY and CDR2 is SYGVKD. The CDR3 consists of 18 residues. The CDR3 nucleotides read TGTGCCATCAGTGAGCGTAGGACAGGGGGTGTAGGCACCGGGGAGCTGTTTTTT. As protein: CAISERRTGGVGTGELFF.

This chain joins TRBV12-3 or TRBV12-4 and TRBJ1-1; 7 nucleotides agree with TRBD1. V lost 5 bases and J lost 10; bases outside the gene matches: 4. The CDR3 spans 11 residues. CDR3 sequence reads: CASSLQGRAFF. The CDR3 DNA reads TGTGCCAGCAGTCTACAGGGGAGAGCTTTCTTT.

The J gene is TRBJ1-1, the V gene TRBV11-1; D possibly corresponds to TRBD1 (6 bases). From germline, CDR1 is SGHAT and CDR2 FQDESV (reference sequence). The CDR3 has 14 amino acids. V was clipped by 1 base and J by 4 bases, with 10 bases between them. In nucleotides, the CDR3 is TGTGCCAGCAGCTTAGACAGGGAGGGCACTGAAGCTTTCTTT. Translating gives CASSLDREGTEAFF.

The V and J genes are TRBV29-1 and TRBJ2-7, with 14 nucleotides matching TRBD2. This CDR3 has 20 amino acids. V trimming: 6 bases; J trimming: 6 bases; junction bases outside the gene matches: 25. Per the germline V gene, CDR1 is SQVTM and CDR2 is ANQGSEA. This CDR3 reads CSVSRDRGGLAGGGSPEQYF. The CDR3 region has the DNA TGCAGCGTGTCCCGGGACAGGGGAGGACTAGCGGGGGGCGGTTCTCCCGAGCAGTACTTC.

The chain is built from TRBV5-6 and TRBJ1-3; 9 bases agree with TRBD1. After removal of 6 bases from V and 0 bases from J, the junction contained 7 bases not matched to a gene. Looked up from germline, CDR1 is SGHDT and CDR2 is YYEEEE. CDR3 length: 16 residues. The CDR3 nucleotides read TGTGCCAGCACCTGGGACAGGGATAACTCTGGAAACACCATATATTTT. Translating it yields CASTWDRDNSGNTIYF. Drawing the rest from reference TRBV5-6 and TRBJ1-3, the complete variable domain is DAGVTQSPTHLIKTRGQQVTLRCSPKSGHDTVSWYQQALGQGPQFIFQYYEEEERQRGNFPDRFSGHQFPNYSSELNVNALLLGDSALYLCASTWDRDNSGNTIYFGEGSWLTVV.